This entry features one T cell receptor (beta chain) sequence. The CDR3 length is 13 residues. V dropped 0 bases and J dropped 7 bases, with 9 bases sitting between them. Germline V CDR1 and CDR2: MNHEY, SMNVEV (reference sequence). This entry comes from a study of blood T cell repertoires in COVID-19. Whole-study context: Nucleic acid was either cDNA or gDNA, and it came from T cells, B-cell-depleted T cells, or PBMCs.

Assay used: immunoSEQ multiplex PCR; TCRdb lists only in-frame clones, some missing. The table includes approximately 160,000 clones, roughly four fifths detected once. Sequencing was done on a sample of peripheral blood. The sequence was obtained from a woman aged 80 or over with acute or convalescent COVID-19. This chain joins TRBV27 and TRBJ1-1, with a weak D call TRBD1 (6 bases). CDR3 DNA: TGTGCCAGCAGTTTATCGGGGGGGCGTGAAGCTTTCTTT. It yields the protein CASSLSGGREAFF.